Listed below are T cell receptor beta chains from one sample, sequenced in a study of CD8 T cells in Susac syndrome. TCRdb independently ran MiXCR on the immunoSEQ multiplex PCR reads; one entry per CDR3 protein. The sample lists under 200,000 distinct CDR3 sequences, over 85% seen once, with roughly 0.1% in the top ten. The sequenced sample was CD4+ T cells from PBMCs. Source of these receptors: a human donor in good health. Both conserved end residues are trimmed from each CDR3. D genes are given only for firm matches.

d_gene: -; v_gene: TRBV3-1; CDR3aa: ASSQDGRAGREAF
d_gene: -; v_gene: TRBV3-1; CDR3aa: ASGGSGRETQY
d_gene: TRBD1; v_gene: TRBV29-1; CDR3aa: SVQDRGWDNEQF
d_gene: TRBD1; v_gene: TRBV30; CDR3aa: AWSPPGQGNTEAF
d_gene: -; v_gene: TRBV25-1; CDR3aa: ASSERKDRNTEAF
d_gene: -; v_gene: TRBV3-1; CDR3aa: ASSQGGIQPQH
d_gene: -; v_gene: TRBV5-1; CDR3aa: ASGIGVRGDEQF
d_gene: -; v_gene: TRBV3-1; CDR3aa: ASSLTRAGTGELF
d_gene: -; v_gene: TRBV30; CDR3aa: AWSVRSNT
d_gene: -; v_gene: TRBV27; CDR3aa: ASRSLLEYQETQY
d_gene: TRBD2; v_gene: TRBV9; CDR3aa: ASSVLSGTSVSDTQY
d_gene: -; v_gene: TRBV4-3; CDR3aa: ASSQDWGSQT
d_gene: TRBD2; v_gene: TRBV20-1; CDR3aa: SARSAGDSDTQY
d_gene: TRBD2; v_gene: TRBV7-9; CDR3aa: ASSPGIAGAAQY
d_gene: TRBD1; v_gene: TRBV7-6; CDR3aa: ASRDRANTEAF
d_gene: -; v_gene: TRBV6-5; CDR3aa: ASSYNGWDLNTGELF
d_gene: -; v_gene: TRBV7-2; CDR3aa: ASSWGRQPQH
d_gene: TRBD2; v_gene: TRBV29-1; CDR3aa: SVVGTSAPDTQY